Listed below are T cell receptor beta chains from one sample, sequenced in a study of blood T cell repertoires in COVID-19. Only in-frame clones appear in the TCRdb table, and some are missing; sequencing was by immunoSEQ multiplex PCR. This sample has under 110,000 clones, with approximately 84% found just once. The source material was peripheral blood. These receptors were taken from a woman aged 60-75 years with acute or convalescent COVID-19. The CDR3 runs from the conserved cysteine through the conserved F or W. D genes are given only for firm matches. Some rows mark clone size as missing; the rest say once, few, many or name a class of expanded clone.

>TRBV5-4|-|TRBJ1-2|TRBD1
TGTGCCAGCAGCCCGGGACAGGGTTATGGCTACACCTTC
CASSPGQGYGYTF
>TRBV4-2|many|TRBJ2-1|-
TGTGCCAGCAGCCAAGATGAGGCCGCTGGTGGGTACAATGAGCAGTTCTTC
CASSQDEAAGGYNEQFF
>TRBV10-3|-|TRBJ2-7|-
TGTGCCATCAGTGAGTCCCCCGTCGGGAGCTACGAGCAGTACTTC
CAISESPVGSYEQYF
>TRBV28|few|TRBJ1-6|-
TGTGCCAGCAGCACTCCTTCAGGTGGAGGGGAGAGTTCACCCCTCCACTTT
CASSTPSGGGESSPLHF
>TRBV28|-|TRBJ2-3|-
TGTGCCAGCAATCAACTAGCCCGTGGCACAGATACGCAGTATTTT
CASNQLARGTDTQYF
>TRBV7-6|-|TRBJ2-6|-
TGTGCCAGCAGCTTAACTCGTAGCTCTGGGGCCAACGTCCTGACTTTC
CASSLTRSSGANVLTF
>TRBV10-3|-|TRBJ1-2|-
TGTGCCATCAGTGAAGATGGTACCGCGTATTCCTATGGCTACACCTTC
CAISEDGTAYSYGYTF
>TRBV9|-|TRBJ1-3|TRBD1
TGTGCCAGCAGCTTACGGACAGGGGGCTTTGGAAACACCATATATTTT
CASSLRTGGFGNTIYF
>TRBV30|-|TRBJ1-6|TRBD1
TGTGCCTGGGAGGCGGGGACAGGGTACTCACCCCTCCACTTT
CAWEAGTGYSPLHF
>TRBV4-1|-|TRBJ1-2|TRBD1
TGCGCCAGCAGCCAATGGACAGGGAACTATGGCTACACCTTC
CASSQWTGNYGYTF
>TRBV7-9|-|TRBJ2-1|-
TGTGCCAGCAGCCTACAGGGCGGAGGCAGCGAGCAGTTCTTC
CASSLQGGGSEQFF
>TRBV11-2|-|TRBJ2-2|-
TGTGCCAGCAGCTTATCGCCAGGGCCAGGCACCGGGGAGCTGTTTTTT
CASSLSPGPGTGELFF
>TRBV12-3/TRBV12-4|few|TRBJ1-2|TRBD1
TGTGCCAGCAGTTTAGACAGGGGGCACGGCTACACCTTC
CASSLDRGHGYTF
>TRBV12-3/TRBV12-4|once|TRBJ1-1|-
TGTGCCAGCAGTTTAGAGGAGACTGAAGCTTTCTTT
CASSLEETEAFF
>TRBV2|-|TRBJ2-2|-
TGTGCCAGCCGCCGGGACTCGAACACCGGGGAGCTGTTTTTT
CASRRDSNTGELFF
>TRBV4-1|-|TRBJ2-1|TRBD2
TGCGCCAGCAGCCCCAACGAGGGACTAGCGGGGGGTGGTGAGCAGTTCTTC
CASSPNEGLAGGGEQFF